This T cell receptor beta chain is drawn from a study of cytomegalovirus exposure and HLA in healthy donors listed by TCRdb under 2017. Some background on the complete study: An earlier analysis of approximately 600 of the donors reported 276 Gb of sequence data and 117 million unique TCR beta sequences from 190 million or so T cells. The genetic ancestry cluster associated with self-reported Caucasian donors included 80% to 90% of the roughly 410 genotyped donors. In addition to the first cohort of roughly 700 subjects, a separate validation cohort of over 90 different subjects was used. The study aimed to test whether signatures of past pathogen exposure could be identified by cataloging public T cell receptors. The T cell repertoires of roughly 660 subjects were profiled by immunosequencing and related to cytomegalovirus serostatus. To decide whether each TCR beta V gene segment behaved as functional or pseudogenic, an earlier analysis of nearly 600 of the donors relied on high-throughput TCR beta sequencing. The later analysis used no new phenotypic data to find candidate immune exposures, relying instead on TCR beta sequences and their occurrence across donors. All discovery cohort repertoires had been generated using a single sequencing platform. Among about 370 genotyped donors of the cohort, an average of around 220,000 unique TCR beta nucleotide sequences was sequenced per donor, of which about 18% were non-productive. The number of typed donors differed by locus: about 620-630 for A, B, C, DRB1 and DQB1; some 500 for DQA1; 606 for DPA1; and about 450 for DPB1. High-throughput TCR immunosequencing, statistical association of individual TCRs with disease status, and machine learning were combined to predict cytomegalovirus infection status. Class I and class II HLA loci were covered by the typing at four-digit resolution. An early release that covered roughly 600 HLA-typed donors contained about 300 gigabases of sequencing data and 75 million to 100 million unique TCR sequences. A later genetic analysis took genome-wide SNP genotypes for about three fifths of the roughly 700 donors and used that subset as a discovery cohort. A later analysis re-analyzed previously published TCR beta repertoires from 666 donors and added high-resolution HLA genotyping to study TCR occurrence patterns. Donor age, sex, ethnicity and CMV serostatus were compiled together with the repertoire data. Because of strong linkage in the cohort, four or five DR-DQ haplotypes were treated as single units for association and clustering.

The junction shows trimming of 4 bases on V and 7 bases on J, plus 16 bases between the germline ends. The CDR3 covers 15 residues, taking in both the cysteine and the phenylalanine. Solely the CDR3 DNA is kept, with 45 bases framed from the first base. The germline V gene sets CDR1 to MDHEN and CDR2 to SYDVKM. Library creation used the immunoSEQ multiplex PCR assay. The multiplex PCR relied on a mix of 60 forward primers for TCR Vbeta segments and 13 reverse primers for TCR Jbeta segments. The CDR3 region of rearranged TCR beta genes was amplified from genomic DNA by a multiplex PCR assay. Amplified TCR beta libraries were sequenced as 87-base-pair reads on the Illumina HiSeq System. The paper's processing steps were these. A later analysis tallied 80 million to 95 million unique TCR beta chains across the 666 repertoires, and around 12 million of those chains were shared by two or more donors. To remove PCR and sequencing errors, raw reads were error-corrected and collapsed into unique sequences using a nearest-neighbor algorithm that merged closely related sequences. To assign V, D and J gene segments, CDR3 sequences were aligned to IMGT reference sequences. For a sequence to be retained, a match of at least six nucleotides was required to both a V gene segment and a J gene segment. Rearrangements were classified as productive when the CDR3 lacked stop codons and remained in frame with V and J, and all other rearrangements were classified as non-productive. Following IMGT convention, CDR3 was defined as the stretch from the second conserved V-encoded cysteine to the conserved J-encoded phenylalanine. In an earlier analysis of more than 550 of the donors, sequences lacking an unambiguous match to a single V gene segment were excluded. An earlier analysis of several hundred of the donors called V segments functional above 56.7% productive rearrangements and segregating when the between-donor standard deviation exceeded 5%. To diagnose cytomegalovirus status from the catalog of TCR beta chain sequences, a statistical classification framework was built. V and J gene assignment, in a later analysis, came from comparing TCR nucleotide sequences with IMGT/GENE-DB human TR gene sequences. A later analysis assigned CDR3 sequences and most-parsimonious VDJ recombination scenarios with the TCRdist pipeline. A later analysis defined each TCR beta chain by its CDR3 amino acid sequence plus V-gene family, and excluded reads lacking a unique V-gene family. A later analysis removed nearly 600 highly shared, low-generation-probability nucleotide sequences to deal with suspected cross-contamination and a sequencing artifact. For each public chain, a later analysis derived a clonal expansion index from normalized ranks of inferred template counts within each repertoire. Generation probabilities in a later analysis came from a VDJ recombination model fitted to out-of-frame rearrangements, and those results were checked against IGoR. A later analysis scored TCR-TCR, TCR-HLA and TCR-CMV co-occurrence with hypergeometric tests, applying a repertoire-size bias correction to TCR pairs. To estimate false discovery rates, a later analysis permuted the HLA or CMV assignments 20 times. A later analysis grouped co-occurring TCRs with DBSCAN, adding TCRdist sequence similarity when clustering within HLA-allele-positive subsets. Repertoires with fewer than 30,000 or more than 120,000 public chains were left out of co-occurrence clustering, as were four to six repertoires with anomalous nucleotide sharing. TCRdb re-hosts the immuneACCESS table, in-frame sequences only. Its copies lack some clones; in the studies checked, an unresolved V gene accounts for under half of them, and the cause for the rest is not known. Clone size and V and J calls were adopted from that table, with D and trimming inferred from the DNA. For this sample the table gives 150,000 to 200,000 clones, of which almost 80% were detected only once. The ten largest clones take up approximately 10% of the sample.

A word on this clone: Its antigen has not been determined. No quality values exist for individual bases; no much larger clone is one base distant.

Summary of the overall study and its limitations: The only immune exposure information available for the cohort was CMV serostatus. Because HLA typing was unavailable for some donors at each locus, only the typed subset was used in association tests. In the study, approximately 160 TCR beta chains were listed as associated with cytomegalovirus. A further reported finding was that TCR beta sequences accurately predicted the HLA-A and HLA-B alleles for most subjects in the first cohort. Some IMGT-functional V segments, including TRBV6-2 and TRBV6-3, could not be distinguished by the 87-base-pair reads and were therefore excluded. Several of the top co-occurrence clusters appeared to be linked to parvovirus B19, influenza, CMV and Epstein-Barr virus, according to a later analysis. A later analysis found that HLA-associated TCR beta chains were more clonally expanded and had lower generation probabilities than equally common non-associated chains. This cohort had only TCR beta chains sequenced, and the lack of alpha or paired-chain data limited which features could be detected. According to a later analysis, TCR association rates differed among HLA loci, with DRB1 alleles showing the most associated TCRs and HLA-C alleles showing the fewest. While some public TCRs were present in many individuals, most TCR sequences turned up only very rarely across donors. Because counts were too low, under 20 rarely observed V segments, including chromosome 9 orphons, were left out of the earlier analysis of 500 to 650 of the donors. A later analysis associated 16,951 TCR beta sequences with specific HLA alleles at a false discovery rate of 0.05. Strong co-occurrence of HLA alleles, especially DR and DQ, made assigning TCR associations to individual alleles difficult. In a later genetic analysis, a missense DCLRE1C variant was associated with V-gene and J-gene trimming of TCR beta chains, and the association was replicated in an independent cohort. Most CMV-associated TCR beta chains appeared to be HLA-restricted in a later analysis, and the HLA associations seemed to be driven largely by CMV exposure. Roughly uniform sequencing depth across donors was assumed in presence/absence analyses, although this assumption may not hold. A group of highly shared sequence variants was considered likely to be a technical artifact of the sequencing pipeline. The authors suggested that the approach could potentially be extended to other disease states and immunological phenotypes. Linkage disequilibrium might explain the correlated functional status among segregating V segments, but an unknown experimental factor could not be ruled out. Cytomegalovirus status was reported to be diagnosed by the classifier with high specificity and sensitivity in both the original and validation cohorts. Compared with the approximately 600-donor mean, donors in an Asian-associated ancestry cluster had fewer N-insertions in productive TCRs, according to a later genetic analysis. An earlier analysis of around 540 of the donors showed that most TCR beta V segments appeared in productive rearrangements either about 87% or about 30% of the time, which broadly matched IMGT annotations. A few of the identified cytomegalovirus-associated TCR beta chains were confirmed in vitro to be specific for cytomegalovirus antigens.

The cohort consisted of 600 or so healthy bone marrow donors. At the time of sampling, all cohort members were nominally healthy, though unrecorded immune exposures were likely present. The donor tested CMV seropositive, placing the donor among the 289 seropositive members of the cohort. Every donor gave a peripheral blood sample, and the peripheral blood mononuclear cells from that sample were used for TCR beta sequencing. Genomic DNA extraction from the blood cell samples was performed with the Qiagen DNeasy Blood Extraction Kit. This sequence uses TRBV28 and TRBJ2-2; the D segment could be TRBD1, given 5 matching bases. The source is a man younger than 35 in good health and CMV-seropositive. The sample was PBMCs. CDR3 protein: CASSYSRGGIGELFF. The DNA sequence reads TGTGCCAGCAGTTATTCTAGGGGCGGAATCGGGGAGCTGTTTTTT.